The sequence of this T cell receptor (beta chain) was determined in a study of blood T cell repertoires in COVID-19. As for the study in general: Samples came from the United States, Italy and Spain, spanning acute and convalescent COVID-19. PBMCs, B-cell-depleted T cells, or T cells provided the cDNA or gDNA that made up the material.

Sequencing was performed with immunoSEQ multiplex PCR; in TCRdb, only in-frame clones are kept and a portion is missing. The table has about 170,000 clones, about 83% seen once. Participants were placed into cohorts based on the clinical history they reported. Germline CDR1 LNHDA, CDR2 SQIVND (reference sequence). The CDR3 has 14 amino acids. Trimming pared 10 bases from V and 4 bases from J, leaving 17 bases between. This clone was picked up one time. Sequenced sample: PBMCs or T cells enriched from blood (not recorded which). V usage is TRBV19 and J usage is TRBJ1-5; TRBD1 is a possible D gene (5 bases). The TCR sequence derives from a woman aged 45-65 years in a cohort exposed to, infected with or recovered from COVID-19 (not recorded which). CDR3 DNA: TGTGCCACCGGCCGGGTGGAGGGGAATCAGCCCCAGCATTTT. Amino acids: CATGRVEGNQPQHF. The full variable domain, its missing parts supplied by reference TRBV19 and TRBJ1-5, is DGGITQSPKYLFRKEGQNVTLSCEQNLNHDAMYWYRQDPGQGLRLIYYSQIVNDFQKGDIAEGYSVSREKKESFPLTVTSAQKNPTAFYLCATGRVEGNQPQHFGDGTRLSIL.